This TCR beta chain was identified in a study of blood T cells in healthy people across ages. Findings and caveats of the study: A roughly linear fall in TCR beta diversity per million T cells was seen with increasing age.

This clonotype was seen a handful of times. Its antigen remains unknown. A second PCR, run for roughly 7 to 11 cycles, used a sample-barcoded 5' primer plus a J-beta primer mix. Tagging of each cDNA molecule was performed by a template-switch adaptor with 12 random nucleotides. TCRdb itself ran the 5' RACE reads through MiXCR, one entry per CDR3 protein. The data show about 620,000 distinct CDR3 sequences, roughly 21% seen once. In each sample, at least 7 million PBMCs were isolated. Trimming at V came to 6 bases and at J to 2 bases, leaving 5 bases not matched to a gene. This CDR3 comprises 13 residues. Germline CDR1 reads DFQATT; CDR2 reads SNEGSKA (reference sequence).

The TCR sequence derives from a man between 65 and 85 years old in good health. Sequences were obtained from blood. The genes are TRBV20-1 and TRBJ2-5; 8 bases are a match to TRBD2. The CDR3 spells CSAPGLEQETQYF. For the CDR3, the DNA is TGCAGTGCCCCGGGACTAGAACAAGAGACCCAGTACTTC.